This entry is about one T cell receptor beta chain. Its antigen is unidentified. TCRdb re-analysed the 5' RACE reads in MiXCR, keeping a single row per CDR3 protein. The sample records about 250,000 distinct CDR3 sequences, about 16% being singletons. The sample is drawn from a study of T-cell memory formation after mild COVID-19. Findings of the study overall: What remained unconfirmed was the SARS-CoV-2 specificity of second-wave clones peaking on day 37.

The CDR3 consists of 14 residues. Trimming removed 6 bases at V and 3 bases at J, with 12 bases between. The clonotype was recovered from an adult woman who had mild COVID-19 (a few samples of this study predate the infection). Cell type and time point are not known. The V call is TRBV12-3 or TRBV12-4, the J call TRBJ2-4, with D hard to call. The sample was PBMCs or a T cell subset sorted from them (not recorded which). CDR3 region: CASSQDGLKNIQYF. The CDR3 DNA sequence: TGTGCCAGCAGCCAGGACGGGCTCAAAAACATTCAGTACTTC.